This entry lists 16 T cell receptor beta chains sequenced from one sample in a study of blood T cells in healthy people across ages. For the second PCR, which ran for about 7 to 12 cycles, a sample-barcoded 5' primer and a J-beta primer mix were used. TCRdb re-analysed the 5' RACE reads in MiXCR, keeping a single row per CDR3 protein. The sample records over 1,500,000 distinct CDR3 sequences, 40% to 55% being singletons. The sample consisted of blood. Receptors were obtained from a woman aged 40-49 years in good health.

This chain links TRBV5-1 with TRBJ2-2; unclear D gene. The CDR3 sequence is 14 residues long. The V gene's germline CDR1 is SGHRS and CDR2 YFSETQ. Trimming removed 0 bases at V and 4 bases at J, with 7 bases between. DNA of the CDR3: TGCGCCAGCAGCTTGGTCCAGACCACCGGGGAGCTGTTTTTT. Encoded protein: CASSLVQTTGELFF.

The chain carries TRBV28 and TRBJ2-7; 7 positions match TRBD1. This CDR3 has 13 amino acids. With 8 bases clipped from V and 2 bases from J, the junction kept 6 bases outside the gene matches. The germline V gene has CDR1 MDHEN and CDR2 SYDVKM. The chain's CDR3 is CASLDRLTYEQYF. The CDR3, as DNA: TGTGCCAGCTTGGACAGGTTGACCTACGAGCAGTACTTC.

The V call is TRBV4-2, the J call TRBJ2-7; the match to TRBD2 covers 8 bases. Near its end, the DNA agrees better with TRBJ2-4, so the J call may be wrong. The CDR3 is made up of 15 amino acids. CDR1 and CDR2 from the germline V gene are LGHNA and YNFKEQ. CDR3 protein: CASTTDSGGGNIQYF. DNA for the CDR3: TGTGCCAGCACCACAGACAGCGGGGGCGGAAACATTCAGTACTTC.

The chain links TRBV7-2 to TRBJ1-6; a weak D match, TRBD1 (6 bases). Germline V lookup: CDR1 SGHTA, CDR2 FQGNSA. Trimming left V 2 bases short and J 7 bases short, with 12 bases between. The CDR3 runs 15 residues. The CDR3 DNA follows: TGTGCCAGCAGCTTATACAGGGTTCCGAATTCACCCCTCCACTTT. Translating it yields CASSLYRVPNSPLHF. Looking up the rest from reference TRBV7-2 and TRBJ1-6 gives the full variable domain: GAGVSQSPSNKVTEKGKDVELRCDPISGHTALYWYRQSLGQGLEFLIYFQGNSAPDKSGLPSDRFSAERTGGSVSTLTIQRTQQEDSAVYLCASSLYRVPNSPLHFGNGTRLTVT.

The chain joins TRBV13 to TRBJ1-2; TRBD1 might be the D (6 bases). V lost 5 bases, J lost 8 bases, and 15 bases lay in between. The CDR3 is 13 residues long. Germline V CDR1 and CDR2: PRHDT, FYEKMQ (reference sequence). The CDR3: CASSPEGVRGYTF. DNA for the CDR3: TGTGCCAGCAGCCCCGAGGGGGTTAGAGGCTACACCTTC.

This clonotype has more than one count but fewer than ten. The chain is built from TRBV5-6 and TRBJ2-7; D uncertain. The germline V and J ends were trimmed by 1 base and 0 bases, with 14 bases remaining between them. Germline V lookup: CDR1 SGHDT, CDR2 YYEEEE. The CDR3 covers 16 residues. The CDR3 loop is CASSLWRQVTSYEQYF. DNA of the CDR3: TGTGCCAGCAGCTTGTGGCGGCAGGTTACCTCCTACGAGCAGTACTTC.

This clonotype occurred a few times. The chain has TRBV4-2 and TRBJ1-2; possibly TRBD1 for D (5 bases). The CDR3 is 16 amino acids. Germline V gene lookup returns CDR1 LGHNA and CDR2 YNFKEQ. Trimming stripped 5 bases from V and 5 bases from J, with 21 bases between. The CDR3 DNA is TGTGCCAGCAGCTTACGACTGGCGGGGGAGGGATATGGCTACACCTTC. It codes for CASSLRLAGEGYGYTF.

This clonotype has a count of ten or more. The chain is built from TRBV20-1 and TRBJ2-3; no firm D call. The V gene lost 3 bases and the J gene lost 2 bases, with 6 bases spanning the gap. This CDR3 has 12 amino acids. Germline V gene lookup returns CDR1 DFQATT and CDR2 SNEGSKA (reference sequence). The CDR3: CSASRYTDTQYF. CDR3 nucleotide sequence: TGCAGTGCTAGCAGATACACAGATACGCAGTATTTT.

V and J are TRBV4-3 and TRBJ2-5; D is unresolved. The length of the CDR3 is 15 residues. Trimming took 1 base from V and 5 from J, leaving 14 bases between them. CDR1 is LGHNA, CDR2 YSLEER, per germline. The CDR3: CASSQAWAETETQYF. In DNA, the CDR3 is TGCGCCAGCAGCCAAGCATGGGCAGAGACGGAGACCCAGTACTTC.

The gene calls are TRBV7-2 and TRBJ2-7; tentatively, D is TRBD2 (7 bases). This CDR3 region has 13 residues. Germline CDR1 SGHTA, CDR2 FQGNSA. Trimming removed 9 bases from V and 3 bases from J, with 15 bases in between. CDR3 sequence (DNA): TGTGCCAGTTCTCGTAGGGGGGGCTACGAGCAGTACTTC. It specifies CASSRRGGYEQYF.

This clonotype was found once. The gene calls are TRBV6-5 and TRBJ2-6; 7 bases line up with TRBD1. The CDR3 extends over 18 amino acids. The V segment lost 0 bases and the J segment 4 bases; nucleotides outside the gene matches: 9. Germline CDR1 MNHEY, CDR2 SVGAGI. The CDR3 region is CASSYSSRGTSGANVLTF. The CDR3 DNA sequence: TGTGCCAGCAGTTACTCGTCCAGGGGGACGTCGGGGGCCAACGTCCTGACTTTC.

The chain uses TRBV25-1 and TRBJ1-6; 7 nucleotides align to TRBD1. CDR1 MGHDK and CDR2 SYGVNS come from the germline V gene. Trimming took 2 bases from V and 6 from J; bases not matched to a gene: 13. The CDR3 extends over 18 amino acids. The CDR3 loop reads CASSEPDRVGGFNSPLHF. The CDR3 region has the DNA TGTGCCAGCAGTGAACCCGACAGGGTTGGGGGATTTAATTCACCCCTCCACTTT.

The chain links TRBV21-1 to TRBJ2-4; TRBD1, the table's D call, was not compared with the DNA. TRBV21-1 is deemed a pseudogene. The length of the CDR3 is 12 residues. The CDR3 region has the DNA TGTGCCAAAAAAGCCGGGGAAAACATTCAGTACTTC. Translated: CAKKAGENIQYF.

This clonotype has a single count. The chain is built from TRBV12-3 or TRBV12-4 and TRBJ1-2; D call uncertain. The ends were cut back, 5 bases at V and 4 bases at J, with 11 bases in the middle. The CDR3 sequence is 13 residues long. Written as DNA, the CDR3 is TGTGCCAGCAGTGGGTACGGAACCTATGGCTACACCTTC. It codes for CASSGYGTYGYTF.

Only a few counts were recorded for this clonotype. The rearrangement links TRBV24-1 to TRBJ2-5, with D perhaps TRBD1 (7 bases). Germline V gene lookup returns CDR1 KGHDR and CDR2 SFDVKD. Trimming took off 4 bases at V and 2 bases at J, with 13 bases between the two ends. This CDR3 has 15 residues. As DNA, the CDR3 is TGTGCCACCAGTGACCCCGCAGGGGGGCAAGAGACCCAGTACTTC. It codes for CATSDPAGGQETQYF.

The V gene is TRBV25-1, the J gene TRBJ2-1; D perhaps matches TRBD1 (6 bases). V lost 2 bases and J lost 9, with 17 bases in between. Germline V CDR1 and CDR2: MGHDK, SYGVNS. The CDR3 runs 15 residues. CDR3 sequence (DNA): TGTGCCAGCAGTGAACGAAGGTTGGGGGCTGGTGAGCAGTTCTTC. Translation: CASSERRLGAGEQFF. The full variable domain, rest sourced from reference TRBV25-1 and TRBJ2-1, is EADIYQTPRYLVIGTGKKITLECSQTMGHDKMYWYQQDPGMELHLIHYSYGVNSTEKGDLSSESTVSRIRTEHFPLTLESARPSHTSQYLCASSERRLGAGEQFFGPGTRLTVL.